A selection of T cell receptor beta chains follows, all from one sample in a study of control samples from healthy donors and cancer patients. Data came from immunoSEQ multiplex PCR; TCRdb stores just in-frame clones and leaves some out. This table has about 31,000 clones, roughly 95% appearing once. The sample was blood. These receptors came from a man in his 60s in good health. Both conserved end residues are part of each CDR3. The D gene is left open where the match is weak. Not every row has a clone size; where given, it reads once, few, many or a size class.

clone size: .
D gene: .
V gene: TRBV5-6
J gene: TRBJ2-2
CDR3 DNA: TGTGCCAGCAGCTTCGGAGGGGGGGCAACCGGGGAGCTGTTTTTT
CDR3 protein: CASSFGGGATGELFF

clone size: .
D gene: TRBD2
V gene: TRBV7-2
J gene: TRBJ2-2
CDR3 DNA: TGTGCCAGCAGCTCCACCGGGACTAGGAACACCGGGGAGCTGTTTTTT
CDR3 protein: CASSSTGTRNTGELFF

clone size: .
D gene: .
V gene: TRBV4-2
J gene: TRBJ2-3
CDR3 DNA: TGTGCCAGCAGCCAGGGCTCGACTGGCACAGATACGCAGTATTTT
CDR3 protein: CASSQGSTGTDTQYF

clone size: .
D gene: .
V gene: TRBV29-1
J gene: TRBJ2-7
CDR3 DNA: TGCAGCGTGGGGAGTCCGGGGGAGCAGTACTTC
CDR3 protein: CSVGSPGEQYF

clone size: .
D gene: .
V gene: TRBV18
J gene: TRBJ1-5
CDR3 DNA: TGTGCCAGCTCACCTTCGACAGGCAATCAGCCCCAGCATTTT
CDR3 protein: CASSPSTGNQPQHF

clone size: once
D gene: .
V gene: TRBV12-5
J gene: TRBJ2-7
CDR3 DNA: TGTGCTAGTGGTTTCCTCTCGTCGACGAGCGGGACAGCCCTCTACGAGCAGTACTTC
CDR3 protein: CASGFLSSTSGTALYEQYF

clone size: .
D gene: TRBD1
V gene: TRBV10-1
J gene: TRBJ2-1
CDR3 DNA: TGCGCCAGCAGTGAACCCGGGACAGGGGTCAATGAGCAGTTCTTC
CDR3 protein: CASSEPGTGVNEQFF

clone size: .
D gene: .
V gene: TRBV3-1/TRBV3-2
J gene: TRBJ2-6
CDR3 DNA: TGTGCCAGCAGCCTTAACTTCGGACTGATTTCTGGGGCCAACGTCCTGACTTTC
CDR3 protein: CASSLNFGLISGANVLTF

clone size: .
D gene: TRBD2
V gene: TRBV11-2
J gene: TRBJ2-7
CDR3 DNA: TGTGCCAGCAGCTTATCCGGGGGGACGATGTACGAGCAGTACTTC
CDR3 protein: CASSLSGGTMYEQYF

clone size: .
D gene: .
V gene: TRBV28
J gene: TRBJ1-2
CDR3 DNA: TGTGCCAGCATGGGTCAACCCATGGGCTACACCTTC
CDR3 protein: CASMGQPMGYTF

clone size: .
D gene: .
V gene: TRBV12-3/TRBV12-4
J gene: TRBJ1-6
CDR3 DNA: TGTGCCAGCAGCCAAACAGGGCATTCACCCCTCCACTTT
CDR3 protein: CASSQTGHSPLHF

clone size: .
D gene: .
V gene: TRBV19
J gene: TRBJ1-5
CDR3 DNA: TGTGCCAGTAGTATGGGCAGGGCTGGCAATCAGCCCCAGCATTTT
CDR3 protein: CASSMGRAGNQPQHF

clone size: .
D gene: TRBD1
V gene: TRBV18
J gene: TRBJ2-2
CDR3 DNA: TGTGCCAGCTCACACACAACCGGGACAGGTGGTGGGGGGAGCACCGGGGAGCTGTTTTTT
CDR3 protein: CASSHTTGTGGGGSTGELFF

clone size: .
D gene: .
V gene: TRBV28
J gene: TRBJ2-7
CDR3 DNA: TGTGCCAGCAGTCCCCCGACACCGCCCGAGCAGTACTTC
CDR3 protein: CASSPPTPPEQYF

clone size: .
D gene: .
V gene: TRBV28
J gene: TRBJ1-5
CDR3 DNA: TGTGCCAGCAGCCAGGGGTTCAATCAGCCCCAGCATTTT
CDR3 protein: CASSQGFNQPQHF

clone size: .
D gene: .
V gene: TRBV2
J gene: TRBJ1-4
CDR3 DNA: TGTGCCAGCAGTGAAGCGTTACGAGAAAAACTGTTTTTT
CDR3 protein: CASSEALREKLFF

clone size: .
D gene: TRBD2
V gene: TRBV4-3
J gene: TRBJ2-5
CDR3 DNA: TGCGCCAGCAGCCAAGATCAGAGCGGGGGAGGTGGGACCCAGTACTTC
CDR3 protein: CASSQDQSGGGGTQYF

clone size: .
D gene: TRBD2
V gene: TRBV29-1
J gene: TRBJ2-7
CDR3 DNA: TGCAGCGTTGAAACTAGCGGGGGGGGATACGAGCAGTACTTC
CDR3 protein: CSVETSGGGYEQYF

clone size: once
D gene: .
V gene: TRBV18
J gene: TRBJ2-1
CDR3 DNA: TGTGCCAGCTCGTACAGGGAGTTCAATGAGCAGTTCTTC
CDR3 protein: CASSYREFNEQFF

clone size: .
D gene: .
V gene: TRBV2
J gene: TRBJ1-4
CDR3 DNA: TGTGCCAGCAGTGGGATGAATGAAAAACTGTTTTTT
CDR3 protein: CASSGMNEKLFF

clone size: .
D gene: TRBD1
V gene: TRBV4-1
J gene: TRBJ1-1
CDR3 DNA: TGCGCCAGCAGCCAAGATGACAGGGGGGGCACTGAAGCTTTCTTT
CDR3 protein: CASSQDDRGGTEAFF

clone size: .
D gene: TRBD1
V gene: TRBV6-5
J gene: TRBJ2-7
CDR3 DNA: TGTGCCAGCAGTTCCACGGGACAGTCCTACGAGCAGTACTTC
CDR3 protein: CASSSTGQSYEQYF

clone size: .
D gene: .
V gene: TRBV2
J gene: TRBJ1-2
CDR3 DNA: TGTGCCAGCACCCCAGAGGTTGCCGGAGGCTACACCTTC
CDR3 protein: CASTPEVAGGYTF

clone size: .
D gene: .
V gene: TRBV21-1
J gene: TRBJ1-2
CDR3 DNA: TGTGCCAGCAGCCTACAGTCCGGGACCCCAAACCGGACTGGCTATGGCTACACCTTC
CDR3 protein: CASSLQSGTPNRTGYGYTF

clone size: .
D gene: TRBD1
V gene: TRBV6-6
J gene: TRBJ1-2
CDR3 DNA: TGTGCCAGCAGTCCCGGGACAGGGCTCTATGGCTACACCTTC
CDR3 protein: CASSPGTGLYGYTF

clone size: once
D gene: .
V gene: TRBV11-2
J gene: TRBJ1-5
CDR3 DNA: TGTGCCAGCAGCTTAGAGGGCGGGGCCCAGCATTTT
CDR3 protein: CASSLEGGAQHF

clone size: .
D gene: TRBD2
V gene: TRBV6-4
J gene: TRBJ2-1
CDR3 DNA: TGTGCCAGCAGTCCCCTAGCGGGAAGCTCCTACAATGAGCAGTTCTTC
CDR3 protein: CASSPLAGSSYNEQFF

clone size: .
D gene: TRBD1
V gene: TRBV4-1
J gene: TRBJ1-4
CDR3 DNA: TGCGCCAGCAGCTTACGACAGGGGGCCCATGAAAAACTGTTTTTT
CDR3 protein: CASSLRQGAHEKLFF

clone size: .
D gene: TRBD2
V gene: TRBV25-1
J gene: TRBJ2-5
CDR3 DNA: TGTGCCAGCAGTGGCAAGGGGTTAGCGGGGGTGATGGAGACCCAGTACTTC
CDR3 protein: CASSGKGLAGVMETQYF

clone size: .
D gene: .
V gene: TRBV5-6
J gene: TRBJ2-2
CDR3 DNA: TGTGCCAGCAGCTTGACAGCTAACACCGGGGAGCTGTTTTTT
CDR3 protein: CASSLTANTGELFF

clone size: .
D gene: .
V gene: TRBV12-3/TRBV12-4
J gene: TRBJ1-2
CDR3 DNA: TGTGCCAGCACCAAGCAGGGAGTCTATGGCTACACCTTC
CDR3 protein: CASTKQGVYGYTF

clone size: .
D gene: .
V gene: TRBV11-2
J gene: TRBJ1-2
CDR3 DNA: TGTGCCAGCAGCTTAGCTACAGGAAACTATGGCTACACCTTC
CDR3 protein: CASSLATGNYGYTF

clone size: few
D gene: .
V gene: TRBV27
J gene: TRBJ2-3
CDR3 DNA: TGTGCCAGCAGAAAACCCCCGCGGACAGATACGCAGTATTTT
CDR3 protein: CASRKPPRTDTQYF

clone size: .
D gene: .
V gene: TRBV2
J gene: TRBJ2-7
CDR3 DNA: TGTGCCAGCAGTCGCAGGGCTACCTACGAGCAGTACTTC
CDR3 protein: CASSRRATYEQYF

clone size: .
D gene: .
V gene: TRBV7-6
J gene: TRBJ2-1
CDR3 DNA: TGTGCCAGCAGCCCAGCCGGACTTACATTGAATGAGCAGTTCTTC
CDR3 protein: CASSPAGLTLNEQFF

clone size: .
D gene: TRBD1
V gene: TRBV6-2/TRBV6-3
J gene: TRBJ1-2
CDR3 DNA: TGTGCCAGCAGTACCGGGACAGGGGGCTATGGCTACACCTTC
CDR3 protein: CASSTGTGGYGYTF

clone size: once
D gene: TRBD2
V gene: TRBV7-9
J gene: TRBJ2-3
CDR3 DNA: TGTGCCAGCAGCACTAGTGTACTAGCGGGGGTAGGGGACGTCGATACGCAGTATTTT
CDR3 protein: CASSTSVLAGVGDVDTQYF

clone size: .
D gene: .
V gene: TRBV19
J gene: TRBJ2-7
CDR3 DNA: TGTGCCAGTAGTATAGGGGGCGAGCAGTACTTC
CDR3 protein: CASSIGGEQYF

clone size: .
D gene: .
V gene: TRBV3-1/TRBV3-2
J gene: TRBJ2-3
CDR3 DNA: TGTGCCAGCAGCCAAGATGAGAGGTTCGGGTTTTCTTATAATGGTACGCAGTATTTT
CDR3 protein: CASSQDERFGFSYNGTQYF

clone size: .
D gene: .
V gene: TRBV7-9
J gene: TRBJ2-2
CDR3 DNA: TGTGCCAGCAGCTTAAGTTCGGTCCAGGTCACCGGGGAGCTGTTTTTT
CDR3 protein: CASSLSSVQVTGELFF

clone size: .
D gene: .
V gene: TRBV5-8
J gene: TRBJ1-1
CDR3 DNA: TGTGCCAGCAGCTTGGGGGGGGGTTTTATGAACACTGAAGCTTTCTTT
CDR3 protein: CASSLGGGFMNTEAFF

clone size: .
D gene: TRBD1
V gene: TRBV9
J gene: TRBJ1-1
CDR3 DNA: TGTGCCAGCAGCGCAGGACAGGGTAACGCTGAAGCTTTCTTT
CDR3 protein: CASSAGQGNAEAFF

clone size: once
D gene: .
V gene: TRBV6-5
J gene: TRBJ2-3
CDR3 DNA: TGTGCCAGCAGTTTTCGGCGGGGTAGTACAGATACGCAGTATTTT
CDR3 protein: CASSFRRGSTDTQYF

clone size: .
D gene: .
V gene: TRBV3-1/TRBV3-2
J gene: TRBJ2-3
CDR3 DNA: TGTGCCAGCAGCCAAGGCAGGGTCACAGATACGCAGTATTTT
CDR3 protein: CASSQGRVTDTQYF

clone size: few
D gene: TRBD1
V gene: TRBV16
J gene: TRBJ1-2
CDR3 DNA: TGTGCCAGCAGCCAATATTCGGGACAGGGGAACTATGGCTACACCTTC
CDR3 protein: CASSQYSGQGNYGYTF

clone size: .
D gene: .
V gene: TRBV2
J gene: TRBJ1-1
CDR3 DNA: TGTGCCAGCAGGGACGGGACGTTGGGAGAAGCTTTCTTT
CDR3 protein: CASRDGTLGEAFF

clone size: .
D gene: .
V gene: TRBV4-3
J gene: TRBJ2-7
CDR3 DNA: TGCGCCAGCAGCCAAGAAGCCGGGGCAGCCTACGAGCAGTACTTC
CDR3 protein: CASSQEAGAAYEQYF